Described below is a single TCR beta chain sequence and its context. This CDR3 is built from 17 residues. J lost 8 bases, V lost 0 bases, and 9 bases had no gene match. CDR1 and CDR2 (germline): SGDLS, YYNGEE. The sample comes from a study of blood T cell repertoires in COVID-19. About the research overall: Donors in the United States, Italy and Spain gave samples during acute or convalescent COVID-19. In each case, the material was cDNA or gDNA derived from T cells, B-cell-depleted T cells, or PBMCs.

Libraries were prepared by immunoSEQ multiplex PCR; TCRdb keeps only in-frame clonotypes and omits some of them. Altogether some 200,000 clones are present, around four fifths being singletons, with the ten largest covering around 6.1%. The origin of this receptor is a woman aged 40 to 50 with acute or convalescent COVID-19. The sequenced sample was peripheral blood. V usage is TRBV9 and J usage is TRBJ2-3; TRBD2 agrees at 13 bases. The CDR3 nucleotides read TGTGCCAGCAGCGTAGACCCCACTAGCGGGGGGGCCGGTACGCAGTATTTT. This encodes CASSVDPTSGGAGTQYF.